Shown below are 17 T cell receptor beta chains from a single sample sequenced in a study of glioma-infiltrating T cells. The iRepertoire nested amplicon-rescue multiplex PCR amplified TCR alpha and beta CDR3s from RNA. Each CDR3 protein is one row after TCRdb ran MiXCR on the multiplex PCR reads. The repertoire consists of around 390,000 distinct CDR3 sequences, with 41% occurring once and the leading ten covering 12%. Material: glioma tissue, nonneoplastic brain tissue, or PBMCs (not recorded which). Receptors originate from a human donor with low-grade glioma or glioblastoma, undergoing nonglioma brain surgery, or in good health (not recorded which).

The CDR3 loop reads CASNYRTVSLLGTEAFF. The DNA of the CDR3 is TGTGCCAGCAATTACCGGACAGTTTCCCTTCTGGGCACTGAAGCTTTCTTT. V and J are TRBV3-1 and TRBJ1-1; D may be TRBD1 (6 bases). Germline V gene data show CDR1 as LGHDT and CDR2 as YNNKEL (reference sequence). This CDR3 spans 17 amino acids. V was shortened by 7 bases and J by 4 bases, with 25 bases between the two germline ends.

This chain uses TRBV5-1 with TRBJ1-1; no definite D call. The length of the CDR3 is 16 residues. V dropped 0 bases and J dropped 5 bases, with 17 bases sitting between them. CDR1 SGHRS and CDR2 YFSETQ come from the germline V gene. The CDR3 region has the DNA TGCGCCAGCAGCTTGGACTCCGGACGTACGAGGACTGAAGCTTTCTTT. As protein: CASSLDSGRTRTEAFF.

The chain recombines TRBV29-1 with TRBJ2-3; possibly TRBD2 for D (5 bases). Trimming took off 5 bases at V and 2 bases at J, with 20 bases between the two ends. Per the germline V gene, CDR1 is SQVTM and CDR2 is ANQGSEA. The CDR3 sequence is 16 residues long. The DNA of the CDR3 is TGCAGCGTTACAATGCGCGGGCAGAAGCACACAGATACGCAGTATTTT. It is translated as CSVTMRGQKHTDTQYF.

This clonotype was observed at least ten times. Its ends do not fully match the called genes, so a read error is possible. The chain joins TRBV11-2 to TRBJ1-1; perhaps TRBD1 as D (5 bases). Germline V gene data show CDR1 as SGHAT and CDR2 as FQNNGV. This CDR3 has 14 residues. The CDR3 DNA follows: TGTGCCAGCAGCTCCGGGGGGACGACGGGGTACAGCCATTTT. Amino acids: CASSSGGTTGYSHF.

The genes are TRBV10-3 and TRBJ1-1; TRBD1 matches 7 bases. Germline loops: CDR1 ENHRY, CDR2 SYGVKD. With 3 bases clipped from V and 7 bases from J, the junction kept 5 bases outside the gene matches. The CDR3 is 13 residues long. For the CDR3, the DNA is TGTGCCATCAGTGAAAGAGGGGGCAATGAAGCTTTCTTT. Amino acid sequence: CAISERGGNEAFF.

Only a few counts were recorded for this clonotype. The J gene is TRBJ1-6, the V gene TRBV2; the match to TRBD1 covers 9 bases. The CDR3 has 15 amino acids. The V gene end was trimmed by 5 bases and the J gene end by 7 bases; junction bases not matched to a gene: 6. Germline CDR1 and CDR2: SNHLY and FYNNEI. In DNA, the CDR3 is TGTGCCAGCAGTTCGGACAGGGGTGGGAATTCACCCCTCCACTTT. This translates into CASSSDRGGNSPLHF.

This chain links TRBV7-2 with TRBJ1-1; TRBD1 matches at 7 bases. Germline V gives CDR1 SGHTA, CDR2 FQGNSA. The V segment lost 5 bases and the J segment 3 bases; nucleotides outside the gene matches: 15. This CDR3 comprises 17 residues. The CDR3 DNA reads as TGTGCCAGCAGCCGATGGGAAGGGGGCATCGTAGACACTGAAGCTTTCTTT. Protein product: CASSRWEGGIVDTEAFF.

Ten or more counts support this clonotype. The chain couples TRBV4-3 to TRBJ1-2; D unresolved. Trimming removed 1 base from V and 8 bases from J, with 17 bases in between. The CDR3 is 15 amino acids. From germline, CDR1 is LGHNA and CDR2 YSLEER. CDR3 coding DNA: TGCGCCAGCAGCCAAGTTGTCCAAGTCGCGGGGGGCTACACCTTC. It specifies CASSQVVQVAGGYTF.

About this clonotype itself: An end of the junction differs from the germline gene, which may be a read error. This sequence joins TRBV28 and TRBJ1-2; D may be TRBD1 (5 bases). CDR1 is MDHEN, CDR2 SYDVKM, per germline. This CDR3 region has 8 residues. The CDR3 here is CASSGGAF. The CDR3 DNA follows: TGTGCCAGCAGTGGGGGGGCCTTC.

This rearrangement joins TRBV7-2 to TRBJ1-5; D might be TRBD1 (6 bases). Between the trimmed V and J ends, which lost 5 bases and 3 bases, there was a span of 20 bases. Germline CDR1 and CDR2: SGHTA and FQGNSA. There are 17 residues in the CDR3. The CDR3 DNA follows: TGTGCCAGCAGCCATATGACGGGAGGGGGAATCAATCAGCCCCAGCATTTT. Translation gives CASSHMTGGGINQPQHF.

This clonotype was observed a few times. V is TRBV2 and J is TRBJ2-1; D is perhaps TRBD2 (5 bases). Germline V gene sequence: CDR1 SNHLY, CDR2 FYNNEI. This CDR3 is built from 14 residues. The germline V and J ends were trimmed by 6 bases and 6 bases, with 15 bases remaining between them. CDR3 protein: CASSEEAAGNEQFF. The CDR3 DNA reads as TGTGCCAGCAGCGAGGAGGCGGCGGGCAATGAGCAGTTCTTC.

The V and J genes are TRBV28 and TRBJ1-4; 7 positions match TRBD1. Germline assignment: CDR1 MDHEN and CDR2 SYDVKM. There are 14 residues in the CDR3. Losses at the gene ends were 5 bases for V and 8 bases for J; bases not matched to a gene: 8. CDR3 DNA: TGTGCCAGCAGTCGGACAGGATCGCAAGAAAAACTGTTTTTT. Its protein is CASSRTGSQEKLFF.

To note about this clonotype: Likely a read error: the CDR3 ends without its conserved phenylalanine or tryptophan. It is unclear where the CDR3 begins or ends on the DNA, so no DNA is shown, and the CDR3 is as TCRdb lists it. This chain links TRBV7-9 with TRBJ2-7; the tabulated D call, TRBD2, remains unverified against the DNA. Germline V CDR1 and CDR2: SEHNR, FQNEAQ (reference sequence). The CDR3 adds up to 19 amino acids, both ends counted. The CDR3 loop is CASSLSGGTSGRFTYEPYI.

The chain joins TRBV27 to TRBJ1-1, with D possibly matching TRBD1 (6 bases). The CDR3 loop spans 14 amino acids. Germline CDR1 MNHEY, CDR2 SMNVEV (reference sequence). The V end lost 7 bases, the J end lost 5 bases, and 17 bases lay between the germline ends. Written as DNA, the CDR3 is TGTGCCAGCATACGCGGTACAGGGCGAACTGAAGCTTTCTTT. Protein sequence: CASIRGTGRTEAFF.

About this clonotype: One junction end does not reproduce the germline sequence, and a read error may be involved. This chain connects TRBV28 to TRBJ1-1; D remains unclear. The CDR3 spans 14 residues. CDR1 is MDHEN, CDR2 SYDVKM, per germline. CDR3 amino acids: CASSFGGFGTEASF. CDR3 DNA: TGTGCCAGCAGTTTTGGTGGGTTCGGCACTGAAGCTTCCTTT.

The chain uses TRBV20-1 and TRBJ2-1; D tentatively fits TRBD1 or TRBD2 (5 bases each). Germline CDR1 reads DFQATT; CDR2 reads SNEGSKA (reference sequence). V lost 6 bases to trimming and J lost 5 bases, with 29 bases between them. This CDR3 contains 18 residues. In DNA form, the CDR3 reads TGCAGTGCCCAGAGGTTAGTCAAGGGACGCTTCAGGAACAATGAGCAGTTCTTC. Protein: CSAQRLVKGRFRNNEQFF.

This clonotype was counted a few times. This chain connects TRBV7-9 to TRBJ2-5; D remains ambiguous. Germline assignment: CDR1 SEHNR and CDR2 FQNEAQ (reference sequence). Trimming stripped 7 bases from V and 2 bases from J, with 8 bases between. This CDR3 spans 12 amino acids. CDR3 amino acids: CASNRPQETQYF. The CDR3 region has the DNA TGTGCCAGCAATCGGCCTCAAGAGACCCAGTACTTC.